These 14 T cell receptor beta chains were sequenced from one sample in a study of T cells expressing NK-cell markers. TCRdb reprocessed the 5' RACE reads; each CDR3 protein has one entry and no DNA is given. In all, the sample yields roughly 180,000 distinct CDR3 sequences. Sequenced material: blood T cells: a sorted CD56 or NKG2C T cell subset, CD4+ or CD8+ T cells, or bulk PBMC T cells (not recorded which). These receptors all stem from a woman aged 18-70 years in good health.

The V gene is TRBV6-5, the J gene TRBJ2-1; TCRdb reports TRBD2, a call that lacks DNA to check it against. Germline lookup yields CDR1 MNHEY and CDR2 SVGAGI. CDR3 length: 12 amino acids. The CDR3 sequence: CASTQGGFEQFF.

The chain links TRBV20-1 to TRBJ1-6; the TRBD1 assignment by TCRdb is unverifiable without DNA. CDR1 and CDR2 from the germline V gene are DFQATT and SNEGSKA (reference sequence). This CDR3 contains 18 residues. The CDR3 reads CSASPWGGPGGIDSPLHF.

This chain joins TRBV7-2 and TRBJ2-1; no DNA is available, so the TRBD2 call from TCRdb remains unchecked. This CDR3 has 14 amino acids. CDR1 is SGHTA, CDR2 FQGNSA, per germline. The CDR3 is CASSLNLAGGEQFF.

The gene calls are TRBV20-1 and TRBJ2-7; the TRBD2 assignment by TCRdb is unverifiable without DNA. The CDR3 is 17 residues long. Germline CDR1 reads DFQATT; CDR2 reads SNEGSKA (reference sequence). CDR3 amino acids: CSARSTGTSGRVNEQYF.

This chain connects TRBV5-1 to TRBJ2-7; TCRdb's assignment of TRBD1 cannot be checked, as there is no DNA. From germline, CDR1 is SGHRS and CDR2 YFSETQ. The length of the CDR3 is 14 residues. CDR3 sequence reads: CASSNPGQTYEQYF.

V usage is TRBV6-1 and J usage is TRBJ2-5; TCRdb names TRBD1, which stays unverified in the absence of DNA. Germline V CDR1 and CDR2: MNHNS, SASEGT. This CDR3 is built from 13 residues. CDR3 amino acids: CASSQRDVKTQYF.

J is TRBJ1-2 and V is TRBV28; TCRdb returns TRBD1, unconfirmable since there is no DNA. CDR1 MDHEN and CDR2 SYDVKM come from the germline V gene. The CDR3 runs to 12 residues. This CDR3 reads CASTTGNYGYTF.

The V call is TRBV7-9, the J call TRBJ2-1; without DNA, the TCRdb call of TRBD1 cannot be checked. This CDR3 has 17 residues. In germline, CDR1 is SEHNR, CDR2 FQNEAQ (reference sequence). This CDR3 reads CASSLAEGQGAHNEQFF. Full variable domain (rest looked up from reference TRBV7-9 and TRBJ2-1): DTGVSQNPRHKITKRGQNVTFRCDPISEHNRLYWYRQTLGQGPEFLTYFQNEAQLEKSRLLSDRFSAERPKGSFSTLEIQRTEQGDSAMYLCASSLAEGQGAHNEQFFGPGTRLTVL.

The rearrangement joins TRBV6-1 to TRBJ1-2; TCRdb reports TRBD1, a call that lacks DNA to check it against. Germline V lookup: CDR1 MNHNS, CDR2 SASEGT. The CDR3 loop spans 13 amino acids. The CDR3 loop is CASRTGGSYGYTF.

The chain employs TRBV12-3 or TRBV12-4 and TRBJ2-2; the TRBD1 assignment by TCRdb is unverifiable without DNA. The CDR3 is 17 residues long. The CDR3 protein is CASSLLQTGSNTGELFF.

CDR3 region: CASSTSGGIYNEQFF. The chain combines TRBV9 with TRBJ2-1; TCRdb's D call, TRBD2, is unchecked because there is no DNA. Germline CDR1 and CDR2: SGDLS and YYNGEE. The CDR3 is 15 amino acids.

V gene TRBV15 combines with J gene TRBJ1-6. Germline CDR1 is LNHNV and CDR2 is YYDKDF (reference sequence). CDR3 length equals 17 residues. CDR3 residues: CATSRDPLQTTNSPLHF.

This chain connects TRBV10-3 to TRBJ2-1; TCRdb selects TRBD2, and the lack of DNA leaves this call unchecked. In germline, CDR1 is ENHRY, CDR2 SYGVKD. This CDR3 spans 15 amino acids. This chain's CDR3 is CAIRSGTSGYNEQFF.

The chain employs TRBV5-1 and TRBJ1-3; the D call from TCRdb, TRBD1, cannot be confirmed without DNA. CDR1 is SGHRS and CDR2 is YFSETQ in the germline V gene. The CDR3 runs to 18 residues. The chain's CDR3 is CASSLVPGKVGAGNTIYF.